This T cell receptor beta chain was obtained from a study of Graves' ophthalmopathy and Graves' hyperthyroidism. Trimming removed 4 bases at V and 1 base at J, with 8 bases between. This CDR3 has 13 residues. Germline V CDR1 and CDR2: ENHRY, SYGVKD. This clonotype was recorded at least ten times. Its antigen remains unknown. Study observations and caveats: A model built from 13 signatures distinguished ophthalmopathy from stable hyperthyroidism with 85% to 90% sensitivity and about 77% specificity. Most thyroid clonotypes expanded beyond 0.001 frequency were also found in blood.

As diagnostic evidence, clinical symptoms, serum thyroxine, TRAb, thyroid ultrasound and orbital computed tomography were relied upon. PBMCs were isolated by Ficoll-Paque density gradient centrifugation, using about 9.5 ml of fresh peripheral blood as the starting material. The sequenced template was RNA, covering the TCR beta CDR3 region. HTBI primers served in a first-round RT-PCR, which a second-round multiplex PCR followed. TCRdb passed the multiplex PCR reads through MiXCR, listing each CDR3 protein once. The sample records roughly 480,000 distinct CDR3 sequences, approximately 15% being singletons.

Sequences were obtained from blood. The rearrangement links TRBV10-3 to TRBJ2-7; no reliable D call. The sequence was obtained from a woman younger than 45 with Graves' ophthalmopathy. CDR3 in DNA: TGTGCCATCAGTGGTGGCAGGTCCTACGAGCAGTACTTC. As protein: CAISGGRSYEQYF.